This TCR beta chain was captured in a study of T cell repertoires in cytomegalovirus infection. As for the study in general: HLA-B-restricted CMV epitopes that are well studied were used alongside recently identified HLA-C-restricted ones. CMV infection together with matching HLA type was indicated by public TCR beta signatures. Whole-study results and caveats: There were carriers of CMV plus the relevant HLA, and cumulative public TCR beta family frequency identified them. HLA-C-restricted CMV clonotypes gave the most frequent clonotype in two of eight donors.

TCRdb fed the reads into MiXCR, producing one record per CDR3 protein. In the table there are roughly 990,000 distinct CDR3 sequences, 30% to 40% of which are singletons. The CDR3 contains 16 residues. CDR1 and CDR2 from the germline V gene are MNHNS and SASEGT. V lost 8 bases and J lost 9; bases outside the gene matches: 11. This clonotype was detected a few times. Antigen: not known. The clonotype originates from a human donor in good health (CMV status not recorded). Some clones in this sample may be carry-over from other donors' samples. The sample here was cultured CD8+ T cells from PBMCs, taken from culture after CMV antigen stimulation. The chain links TRBV6-1 to TRBJ2-1; 15 positions agree with TRBD2. This CDR3 reads CASATGLAGGDSEQFF. As DNA, the CDR3 is TGTGCCAGCGCCACCGGACTAGCGGGGGGGGATAGTGAGCAGTTCTTC.